This T cell receptor (beta chain) was sequenced for a study of regulatory T cells in long-lasting Graves disease. Study as a whole: Freshly diagnosed Graves' patients had used antithyroid drugs for under 3 months.

The sample's time point: newly diagnosed GD, antithyroid drugs for less than 3 months. From PBMCs, RNA was extracted and then used to make the TCR library. Arm-PCR of CDR3 regions and iRepertoire HTBI primers were the basis on which TCR beta libraries were built. Via MiXCR, TCRdb re-called the multiplex PCR reads, giving one row per CDR3 protein. The table has 400,000 to 500,000 distinct CDR3 sequences, less than 15% seen once. There are a few counts of this clonotype. Because the CDR3's place on the DNA is in doubt, the DNA is left out and the CDR3 is given as listed by TCRdb. The sample also formed part of further work on T cells in Graves' hyperthyroidism and ophthalmopathy. That publication notes: Most thyroid clonotypes that were expanded above 0.001 also turned up in blood.

The source was peripheral blood mononuclear cells (PBMCs), collected at new diagnosis, from a patient treated with antithyroid drugs. The clonotype was recovered from a woman aged 45-60 years with Graves disease.

Here the CDR3 reads CASSSTSRGDEQYF. V and J are TRBV5-1 and TRBJ2-7; the DNA was not used to check the table's D call, TRBD1. Counting both end residues, the CDR3 totals 14 amino acids. Germline CDR1 reads SGHRS; CDR2 reads YFSETQ.